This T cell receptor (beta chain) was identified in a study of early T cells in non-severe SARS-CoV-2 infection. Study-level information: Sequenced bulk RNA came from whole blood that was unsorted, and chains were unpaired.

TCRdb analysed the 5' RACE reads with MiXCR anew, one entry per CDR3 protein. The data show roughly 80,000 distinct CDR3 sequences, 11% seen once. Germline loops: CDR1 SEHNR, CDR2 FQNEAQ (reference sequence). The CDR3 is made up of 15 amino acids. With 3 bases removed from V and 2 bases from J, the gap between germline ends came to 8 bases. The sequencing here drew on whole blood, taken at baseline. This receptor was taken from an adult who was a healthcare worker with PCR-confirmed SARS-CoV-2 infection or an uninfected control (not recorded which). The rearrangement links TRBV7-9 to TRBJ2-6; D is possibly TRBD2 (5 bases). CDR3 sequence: CASSLEAAGANVLTF. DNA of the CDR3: TGTGCCAGCAGCTTGGAGGCGGCTGGGGCCAACGTCCTGACTTTC.